The 13 T cell receptor beta chains below come from one sample, sequenced in a study of response to subunit inactivated influenza vaccine. TCRdb analysed the RT-PCR reads with MiXCR anew, one entry per CDR3 protein. There are hundreds of thousands of distinct CDR3 sequences in the sample; approximately 14% occur only once, and roughly 6.4% lies in the top ten. This sample comprised PBMCs from blood, obtained roughly 2 weeks before vaccination. The receptors originated from a man aged 50 to 60 who received an inactivated influenza vaccine.

There are a few counts of this clonotype. The chain has TRBV14 and TRBJ2-2, with no clear D. V lost 4 bases and J 7 bases, leaving 10 bases between the germline ends. Germline CDR1 SGHDN, CDR2 FVKESK. CDR3 size: 13 residues. CDR3 loop: CASSPTSSGELFF. In DNA, the CDR3 is TGTGCCAGCAGCCCGACATCGAGCGGGGAGCTGTTTTTT.

The V and J genes are TRBV29-1 and TRBJ2-3; D uncertain. V lost 7 bases and J 0 bases, leaving 17 bases between the germline ends. The CDR3 contains 15 residues. The germline V gene encodes CDR1 SQVTM and CDR2 ANQGSEA. CDR3 sequence reads: CSASGRRSSTDTQYF. The CDR3, as DNA: TGCAGCGCATCGGGTCGAAGATCTAGCACAGATACGCAGTATTTT.

This clonotype was detected a few times. V gene TRBV19 combines with J gene TRBJ2-1; 8 bases are shared with TRBD1. The V gene's germline CDR1 is LNHDA and CDR2 SQIVND (reference sequence). The CDR3 covers 16 residues. V shed 7 bases and J 1 base; nucleotides not matched to a gene: 9. Here the CDR3 reads CASTLSGTGSYNEQFF. The CDR3 DNA is TGTGCCAGTACCCTATCCGGGACAGGTTCCTACAATGAGCAGTTCTTC.

This clonotype was detected a few times. V gene TRBV20-1 combines with J gene TRBJ2-1; possibly TRBD1 or TRBD2 for D (5 bases each). The CDR3 contains 12 residues. Deletions cut 4 bases from V and 4 bases from J, with 8 bases between. The V gene's germline CDR1 is DFQATT and CDR2 SNEGSKA (reference sequence). The CDR3, as DNA: TGCAGTGCTACTGAGGGGTACAATGAGCAGTTCTTC. This sequence encodes CSATEGYNEQFF.

The J gene is TRBJ2-1, the V gene TRBV7-2, with D perhaps matching TRBD1 or TRBD2 (5 bases each). V lost 5 bases to trimming and J lost 1 base, with 15 bases between them. This CDR3 region has 16 residues. CDR1 SGHTA and CDR2 FQGNSA come from the germline V gene. CDR3 in DNA: TGTGCCAGCAGCCCCGGGGCCTCTTGGTCCTACAATGAGCAGTTCTTC. This gives the protein CASSPGASWSYNEQFF.

The rearrangement links TRBV5-8 to TRBJ1-2, with TRBD1 as a possible D gene (5 bases). This CDR3 is built from 13 residues. Per germline, CDR1 SGHTS and CDR2 YDEGEE. V was shortened by 4 bases and J by 6 bases, with 13 bases between the two germline ends. CDR3 in DNA: TGTGCCAGCAGCCAGACAGAGAAGGATGGCTACACCTTC. This encodes CASSQTEKDGYTF.

This rearrangement joins TRBV29-1 to TRBJ2-7; 12 bases fit TRBD2. J gave up 4 bases and V 1 base, and 11 bases lay outside the gene matches. This CDR3 is built from 17 residues. Germline V gene data show CDR1 as SQVTM and CDR2 as ANQGSEA. CDR3 coding DNA: TGCAGCGTTGAAGTGGTGGCTAGCGGGGGGGCCAGTTACGAGCAGTACTTC. The encoded protein is CSVEVVASGGASYEQYF.

This clonotype occurred a few times. The chain recombines TRBV15 with TRBJ2-1; tentatively, D is TRBD1 or TRBD2 (5 bases each). From germline, CDR1 is LNHNV and CDR2 YYDKDF (reference sequence). The V end lost 0 bases, the J end lost 7 bases, and 16 bases lay between the germline ends. CDR3 length: 16 residues. The CDR3 here is CATSRDPGPLWNEQFF. CDR3 DNA sequence: TGTGCCACCAGCAGAGATCCGGGACCTCTGTGGAATGAGCAGTTCTTC.

The chain combines TRBV3-1 with TRBJ2-1, with D perhaps assigned TRBD1 or TRBD2 (7 bases each). In germline, CDR1 is LGHDT, CDR2 YNNKEL (reference sequence). The CDR3 covers 17 residues. CDR3 amino acids: CTFSWNRGVTGIVGQFF. CDR3 in DNA: TGTACCTTCAGTTGGAATCGGGGGGTGACAGGGATTGTAGGGCAGTTCTTC.

The chain joins TRBV4-2 to TRBJ2-7; unclear D gene. Germline V CDR1 and CDR2: LGHNA, YNFKEQ. The V and J ends lost 0 bases and 3 bases respectively, with 9 bases between them. This CDR3 is built from 14 residues. The CDR3 bases are TGTGCCAGCAGCCAAGAAGTTGTCATCTACGAGCAGTACTTC. Protein product: CASSQEVVIYEQYF.

A few counts support this clonotype. J is TRBJ2-2 and V is TRBV7-2; 8 bases are shared with TRBD1. This CDR3 comprises 14 residues. The trim removed 7 bases at V and 1 base at J, leaving 2 bases unmatched. Germline values: CDR1 SGHTA, CDR2 FQGNSA. The CDR3 spells CASKGTGNTGELFF. CDR3 bases: TGTGCCAGCAAAGGGACAGGGAACACCGGGGAGCTGTTTTTT.

This clonotype turned up a few times. This sequence joins TRBV4-1 and TRBJ2-7, with TRBD2 matching 8 bases. V was clipped by 2 bases and J by 4 bases; unmatched bases: 4. The germline CDR1 and CDR2 sequences are MGHRA and YSYEKL. The CDR3 contains 14 residues. CDR3 region: CASSQPSGSYEQYF. Written as DNA, the CDR3 is TGCGCCAGCAGCCAACCTAGCGGGTCGTACGAGCAGTACTTC.

This clonotype was seen at least ten times. V and J are TRBV5-1 and TRBJ2-5; D is possibly TRBD2 (5 bases). The CDR3 runs to 14 residues. Trimming stripped 4 bases from V and 5 bases from J, with 15 bases between. The germline V gene has CDR1 SGHRS and CDR2 YFSETQ. The CDR3: CASSPNSRRETQYF. As DNA, the CDR3 is TGCGCCAGCAGCCCTAATAGTAGGAGGGAGACCCAGTACTTC.